This T cell receptor (beta chain) was found in a study of T cell responses to AZD1222 COVID-19 vaccine listed by TCRdb under 2021. In terms of the full investigation: A total of around 240 trial participants underwent TCR sequencing, of whom under 220 had received two doses of AZD1222 and about 25 had received two doses of the MenACWY control vaccine. Trial participants were enrolled into age subgroups of 18-55, 56-69 and 70-plus years, which contained about 150, 28 and 57 TCR-sequenced participants, respectively.

According to the study, the label for this sample's time point signals: about 28 days (+/-7) after the second vaccine dose. AZD1222 recipients with second doses at about 4 weeks or about 12 weeks were pooled, because spike-specific TCR depth and breadth did not differ between schedules. Samples from vaccinated people were obtained from the UK trials COV001 and COV002, which included a single-blind randomized controlled phase 2/3 trial of AZD1222 (ChAdOx1 nCoV-19) in healthy adults. For TCRbeta chain sequencing, PBMC samples were collected from trial participants at day 0 and at day 28 after the second dose. Overall study results and their limits: In the small 56-69-year group, the increase in depth fell short of significance, most likely because of low power. Conclusions about previously exposed vaccinees are limited, since just five to seven AZD1222 recipients were seropositive for SARS-CoV-2 at baseline. No day 14 peak-response samples were available, so repertoires were characterized only after the peak T cell response. The whole spike protein was spanned by vaccine-associated CD4 TCRs, and dominant responses were seen in regions 160-218 and 743-854. Participants were mostly white British and included more females than males, and it was suggested by the authors that clonal diversity may have been underestimated. Reportedly, almost half of the unique spike-specific TCRs recognized epitopes lying outside the regions that are mutated in the B.1.351 and B.1.1.7 variants. After two AZD1222 doses, spike-specific TCR breadth and depth were significantly higher than at day 0 and than in MenACWY recipients.

The CDR3 regions of human TCRbeta chains were subjected to immunosequencing. The original methods were these. TCRs in the repertoires were compared against a reference library of SARS-CoV-2-specific TCRs that had been generated with the MIRA antigen-specificity platform. Breadth was defined as the fraction of unique TCRs that were SARS-CoV-2-associated, and depth was defined as the fraction of total T cells that were SARS-CoV-2-associated. Using the MIRA data, every spike-specific TCR was mapped to the spike region that the TCR reacted to and assigned to either a CD4 or a CD8 class. Log10-transformed breadth and depth values were compared by one-way ANOVA with Sidak's multiple comparisons tests. Imported from immuneACCESS, the table was reduced by TCRdb to in-frame sequences with V and J called. These copies leave out some clones; in studies compared against another copy, an unresolved V gene accounts for under half, and the cause of the remainder is not known. V and J calls and clone size are those listed in that table; D and trimming were worked out from the DNA. The sample contains approximately 89,000 clones, 90% of them found a single time. Together, the top ten hold roughly 5.9% of the sample.

CDR1 and CDR2 (LNHDA, SQIVND) derive from the germline V gene (reference sequence). The CDR3 runs 14 amino acids, cysteine and phenylalanine included. The kept DNA is CDR3 alone, 42 bases in frame from the first base. The junction shows trimming of 5 bases on V and 4 bases on J, plus 14 bases between the germline ends. Comment on this clone: Which antigen it targets is not known. Within one base of it there is no much larger clone, and no base qualities were kept.

The receptor was derived from an adult who received the AZD1222 COVID-19 vaccine. The chain is made from TRBV19 and TRBJ1-1; the D gene identity is not certain. The source material was peripheral blood, sampled 28 days after the second AZD1222 dose. The CDR3 corresponds to CASSVFLLGTEAFF. The DNA sequence is as follows: TGTGCCAGTAGTGTTTTCTTACTGGGCACTGAAGCTTTCTTT.